This T cell receptor beta chain was obtained from a study of CD8 T cells in Susac syndrome. Study overall: Patients with Susac syndrome were therapy-naive, on corticosteroids, or on intravenous immunoglobulin alone at blood draw. Study outcomes and limitations: Regarding the TCR sequencing and HLA analysis, the study admitted that a relatively small number of individuals were involved.

Notes on this clonotype: Its antigen is undetermined.

Reverse transcription of roughly 0.45 to 1 ug RNA used random hexamers. Amplification of TCR beta CDR3 used immunoSEQ multiplex PCR across 54 Vbeta and 13 Jbeta. TCRdb re-called the immunoSEQ multiplex PCR reads with MiXCR, one entry per CDR3 protein. The sample contains 150,000 to 200,000 distinct CDR3 sequences, around 90% of which appear only once. The sequenced sample consisted of CD4+ T cells from PBMCs. The receptor comes from a human donor with Susac syndrome.

The CDR3, as DNA: TGCAGTGCTATTGAAAGGGGCGGGAGGAACCTCTACAATGAGCAGTTCTTC. Translating it yields CSAIERGGRNLYNEQFF. The chain links TRBV20-1 to TRBJ2-1; 8 bases are a match to TRBD2. Germline trimming cut 4 bases from V and 3 bases from J; bases unmatched to any gene: 14. The CDR3 is made up of 17 amino acids. Germline V gene sequence: CDR1 DFQATT, CDR2 SNEGSKA (reference sequence).